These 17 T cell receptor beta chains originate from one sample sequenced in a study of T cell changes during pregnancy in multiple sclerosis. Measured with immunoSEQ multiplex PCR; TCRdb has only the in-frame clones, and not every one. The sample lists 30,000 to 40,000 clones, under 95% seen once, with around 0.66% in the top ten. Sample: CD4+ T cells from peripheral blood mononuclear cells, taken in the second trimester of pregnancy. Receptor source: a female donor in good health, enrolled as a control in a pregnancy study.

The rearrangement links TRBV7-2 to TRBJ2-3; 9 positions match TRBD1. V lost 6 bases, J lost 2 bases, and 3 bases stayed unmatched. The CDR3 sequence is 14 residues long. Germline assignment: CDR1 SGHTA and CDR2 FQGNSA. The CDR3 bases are TGTGCCAGCAGTAGACAGGGGGTCACAGATACGCAGTATTTT. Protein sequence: CASSRQGVTDTQYF.

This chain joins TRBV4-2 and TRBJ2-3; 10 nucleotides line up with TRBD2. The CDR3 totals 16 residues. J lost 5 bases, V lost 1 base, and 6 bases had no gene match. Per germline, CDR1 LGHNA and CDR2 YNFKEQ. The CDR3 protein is CASSQGGSGGIDTQYF. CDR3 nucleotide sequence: TGTGCCAGCAGCCAAGGGGGTAGCGGGGGGATAGATACGCAGTATTTT.

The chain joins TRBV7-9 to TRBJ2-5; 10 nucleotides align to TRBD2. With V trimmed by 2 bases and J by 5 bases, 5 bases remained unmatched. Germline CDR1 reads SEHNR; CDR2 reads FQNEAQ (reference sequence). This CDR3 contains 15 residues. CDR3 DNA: TGTGCCAGCAGCTTACTAGCGGGGGTCGTGGAGACCCAGTACTTC. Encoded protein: CASSLLAGVVETQYF.

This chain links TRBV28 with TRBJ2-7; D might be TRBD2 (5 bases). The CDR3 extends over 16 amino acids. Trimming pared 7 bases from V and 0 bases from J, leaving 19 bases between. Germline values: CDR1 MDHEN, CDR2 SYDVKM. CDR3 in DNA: TGTGCCAGCACCGGGCGGGTCGGGAAAAGCTCCTACGAGCAGTACTTC. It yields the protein CASTGRVGKSSYEQYF.

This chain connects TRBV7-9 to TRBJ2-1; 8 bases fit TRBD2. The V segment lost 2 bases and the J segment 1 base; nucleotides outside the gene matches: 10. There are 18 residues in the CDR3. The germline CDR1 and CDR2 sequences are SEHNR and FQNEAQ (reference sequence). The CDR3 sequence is CASSLTPWRGASYNEQFF. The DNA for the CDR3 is TGTGCCAGCAGCTTAACCCCCTGGCGGGGGGCATCCTACAATGAGCAGTTCTTC.

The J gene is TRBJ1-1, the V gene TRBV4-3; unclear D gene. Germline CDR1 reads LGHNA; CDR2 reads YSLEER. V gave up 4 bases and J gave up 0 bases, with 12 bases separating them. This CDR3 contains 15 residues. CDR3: CASSPQVSLNTEAFF. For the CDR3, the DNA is TGCGCCAGCAGCCCTCAGGTTTCCTTGAACACTGAAGCTTTCTTT.

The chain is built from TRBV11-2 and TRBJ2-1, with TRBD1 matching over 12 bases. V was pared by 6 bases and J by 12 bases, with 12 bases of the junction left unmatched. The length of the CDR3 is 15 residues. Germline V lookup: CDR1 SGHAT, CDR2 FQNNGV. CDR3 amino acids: CASSYTGTGGGWQFF. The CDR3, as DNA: TGTGCCAGCAGTTACACCGGGACAGGGGGCGGTTGGCAGTTCTTC. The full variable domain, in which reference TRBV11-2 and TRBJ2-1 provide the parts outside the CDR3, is EAGVAQSPRYKIIEKRQSVAFWCNPISGHATLYWYQQILGQGPKLLIQFQNNGVVDDSQLPKDRFSAERLKGVDSTLKIQPAKLEDSAVYLCASSYTGTGGGWQFFGPGTRLTVL.

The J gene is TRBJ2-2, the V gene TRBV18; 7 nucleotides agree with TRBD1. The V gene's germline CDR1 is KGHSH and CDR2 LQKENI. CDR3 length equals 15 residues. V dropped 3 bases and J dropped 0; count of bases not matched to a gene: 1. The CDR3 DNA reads TGTGCCAGCTCACCCGGGACAGCGAACACCGGGGAGCTGTTTTTT. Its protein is CASSPGTANTGELFF.

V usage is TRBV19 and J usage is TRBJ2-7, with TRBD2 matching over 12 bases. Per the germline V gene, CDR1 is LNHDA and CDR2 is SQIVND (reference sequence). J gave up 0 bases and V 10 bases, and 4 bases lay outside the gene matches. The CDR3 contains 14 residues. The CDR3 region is CATQTSGSSYEQYF. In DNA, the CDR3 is TGTGCCACCCAGACTAGCGGGAGCTCCTACGAGCAGTACTTC.

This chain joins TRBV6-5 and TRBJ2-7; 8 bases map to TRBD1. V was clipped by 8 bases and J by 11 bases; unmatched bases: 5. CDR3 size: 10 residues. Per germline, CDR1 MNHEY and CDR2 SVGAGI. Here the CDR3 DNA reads TGTGCCAGCGGTGTGGGACAGGAGTACTTC. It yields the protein CASGVGQEYF.

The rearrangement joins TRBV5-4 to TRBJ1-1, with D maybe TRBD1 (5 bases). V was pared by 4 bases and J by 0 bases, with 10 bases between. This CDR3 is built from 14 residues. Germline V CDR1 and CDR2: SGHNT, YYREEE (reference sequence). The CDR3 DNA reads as TGTGCCAGCAGCCGACAGTCTCTGAACACTGAAGCTTTCTTT. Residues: CASSRQSLNTEAFF.

CDR3 region: CASSLISGQGVYEQYF. The CDR3 nucleotides read TGTGCCAGCAGCTTAATTTCAGGACAGGGAGTCTACGAGCAGTACTTC. The chain recombines TRBV7-3 with TRBJ2-7, with 8 positions matching TRBD1. The junction had 8 bases not matched to a gene; V was cut back by 1 base and J by 3 bases. The length of the CDR3 is 16 residues. The germline gives CDR1 SGHTA, CDR2 FQGTGA. The complete variable domain, with remaining parts taken from reference TRBV7-3 and TRBJ2-7, reads GAGVSQTPSNKVTEKGKYVELRCDPISGHTALYWYRQSLGQGPEFLIYFQGTGAADDSGLPNDRFFAVRPEGSVSTLKIQRTERGDSAVYLCASSLISGQGVYEQYFGPGTRLTVT.

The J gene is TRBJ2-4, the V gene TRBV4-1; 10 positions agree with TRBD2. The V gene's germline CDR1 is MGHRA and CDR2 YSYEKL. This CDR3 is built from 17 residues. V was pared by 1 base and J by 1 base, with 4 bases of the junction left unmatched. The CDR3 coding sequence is TGCGCCAGCAGCCAAGGGAGTAGCGGGGGGGCCAAAAACATTCAGTACTTC. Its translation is CASSQGSSGGAKNIQYF.

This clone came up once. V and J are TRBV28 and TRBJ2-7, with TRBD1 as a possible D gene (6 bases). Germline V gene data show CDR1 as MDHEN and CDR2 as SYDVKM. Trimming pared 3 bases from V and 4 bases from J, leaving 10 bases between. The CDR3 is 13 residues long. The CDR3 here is CASSFQGGYEQYF. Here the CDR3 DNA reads TGTGCCAGCAGTTTTCAAGGGGGATACGAGCAGTACTTC.

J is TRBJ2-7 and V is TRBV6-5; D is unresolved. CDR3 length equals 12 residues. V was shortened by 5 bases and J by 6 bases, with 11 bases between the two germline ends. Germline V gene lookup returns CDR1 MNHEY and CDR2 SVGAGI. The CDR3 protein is CASSARRREQYF. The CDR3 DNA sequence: TGTGCCAGCAGTGCTAGGCGGCGCGAGCAGTACTTC.

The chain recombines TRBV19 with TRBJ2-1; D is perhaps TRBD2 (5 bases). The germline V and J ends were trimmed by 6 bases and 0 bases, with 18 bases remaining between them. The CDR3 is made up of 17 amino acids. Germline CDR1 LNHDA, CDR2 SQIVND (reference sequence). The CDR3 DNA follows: TGTGCCAGTAGGACGGGGATCGGAGAGAGCTCCTACAATGAGCAGTTCTTC. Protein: CASRTGIGESSYNEQFF.

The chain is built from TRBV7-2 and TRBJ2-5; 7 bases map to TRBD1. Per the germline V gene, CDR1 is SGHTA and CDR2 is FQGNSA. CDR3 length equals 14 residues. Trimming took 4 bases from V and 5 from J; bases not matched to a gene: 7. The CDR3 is CASSSDRVRETQYF. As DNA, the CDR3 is TGTGCCAGCAGCTCCGACAGGGTCCGGGAGACCCAGTACTTC. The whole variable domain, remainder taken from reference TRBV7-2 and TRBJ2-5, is GAGVSQSPSNKVTEKGKDVELRCDPISGHTALYWYRQSLGQGLEFLIYFQGNSAPDKSGLPSDRFSAERTGGSVSTLTIQRTQQEDSAVYLCASSSDRVRETQYFGPGTRLLVL.